What follows are 29 T cell receptor beta chains derived from one specimen sequenced in a study of OX40 agonist ivuxolimab in advanced cancers. Using immunoSEQ multiplex PCR, the repertoire was profiled, and TCRdb retains in-frame clones only, with some absent. This table has around 30,000 clones, about four fifths appearing once. Sequences were derived from CD4+ or CD8+ T cells sorted from blood, sampled in a trial of the OX40 agonist ivuxolimab. The receptor set was obtained from an adult with an advanced solid tumor such as melanoma, head and neck, liver or kidney cancer.

About this clone: A read error may explain this, as a much larger clone is one base away. V usage is TRBV28 and J usage is TRBJ2-7; D remains ambiguous. V lost 5 bases and J 0 bases, leaving 2 bases between the germline ends. There are 11 residues in the CDR3. Germline CDR1 and CDR2: MDHEN and SYDVKM. The CDR3 sequence: CASSVSYEQYF. CDR3 nucleotide sequence: TGTGCCAGCAGTGTCTCCTACGAGCAGTACTTC.

This clone was seen once. The chain has TRBV6-1 and TRBJ2-1; 11 bases map to TRBD2. Per germline, CDR1 MNHNS and CDR2 SASEGT. The CDR3 totals 15 residues. Trimming removed 2 bases from V and 4 bases from J; junction bases left unmatched: 1. CDR3 coding DNA: TGTGCCAGCAGTGAACTAGCGGGAGGATACAATGAGCAGTTCTTC. It specifies CASSELAGGYNEQFF.

This sequence joins TRBV28 and TRBJ2-7, with TRBD2 identical over 14 bases. Germline CDR1 MDHEN, CDR2 SYDVKM. There are 18 residues in the CDR3. Unmatched junction bases numbered 9, after V lost 5 bases and J lost 0 bases. CDR3 coding DNA: TGTGCCAGCAGTGCGATTTTAGGGACTAGCGGGAGCTCCTACGAGCAGTACTTC. Its protein product is CASSAILGTSGSSYEQYF.

This chain links TRBV7-6 with TRBJ1-1; the D gene is possibly TRBD1 (6 bases). The CDR3 runs to 14 residues. Trimming removed 1 base at V and 3 bases at J, with 9 bases between. Germline CDR1 and CDR2: SGHVS and FNYEAQ. CDR3 amino acids: CASSLERGDTEAFF. The CDR3 bases are TGTGCCAGCAGCTTAGAGAGGGGGGACACTGAAGCTTTCTTT.

The chain carries TRBV4-1 and TRBJ1-6, with TRBD1 as a possible D gene (6 bases). The CDR3 runs to 16 residues. With 3 bases removed from V and 5 bases from J, the gap between germline ends came to 14 bases. The germline CDR1 and CDR2 sequences are MGHRA and YSYEKL. CDR3 nucleotides: TGCGCCAGCAGCCAGTCCGGGACAATGAATAATTCACCCCTCCACTTT. Protein product: CASSQSGTMNNSPLHF.

The gene calls are TRBV30 and TRBJ2-3; D may be TRBD2 (5 bases). Germline V CDR1 and CDR2: GTSNPN, SVGIG (reference sequence). Trimming stripped 4 bases from V and 6 bases from J, with 20 bases between. CDR3 length equals 15 residues. The DNA of the CDR3 is TGTGCCTGGACTCGGACCGGGATAGCTGGTGATACGCAGTATTTT. The encoded protein is CAWTRTGIAGDTQYF.

CDR3 residues: CASSQPGTGKNQPQHF. In nucleotides, the CDR3 is TGCGCCAGCAGTCAACCAGGGACAGGGAAAAACCAGCCCCAGCATTTT. The genes are TRBV23-1 and TRBJ1-5, with 9 bases matching TRBD1. TRBV23-1 is an ORF, and what it does is uncertain. The CDR3 loop spans 16 amino acids. With V trimmed by 2 bases and J by 7 bases, 9 bases remained unmatched.

The genes are TRBV6-5 and TRBJ2-7; tentatively, D is TRBD2 (6 bases). Germline V gene lookup returns CDR1 MNHEY and CDR2 SVGAGI. The CDR3 covers 14 residues. The V and J ends lost 6 bases and 0 bases respectively, with 12 bases between them. As DNA, the CDR3 is TGTGCCAGCAGACGGACGGGACTCTCCTACGAGCAGTACTTC. Amino acids: CASRRTGLSYEQYF.

The chain is built from TRBV9 and TRBJ1-2; 9 nucleotides agree with TRBD1. The CDR3 covers 13 residues. V lost 3 bases and J lost 5; bases outside the gene matches: 2. CDR1 and CDR2 (germline): SGDLS, YYNGEE. The CDR3 is CASSETGGYGYTF. CDR3 nucleotides: TGTGCCAGCAGCGAGACAGGGGGTTATGGCTACACCTTC.

This chain connects TRBV19 to TRBJ1-5, with TRBD1 as a possible D gene (5 bases). Looked up from germline, CDR1 is LNHDA and CDR2 is SQIVND (reference sequence). The V end was cut by 1 base, the J end by 6 bases, with 10 bases between. CDR3 length equals 14 residues. The CDR3 loop is CASSIGGGTQPQHF. CDR3 DNA sequence: TGTGCCAGTAGTATAGGCGGGGGGACTCAGCCCCAGCATTTT.

The V gene is TRBV5-6, the J gene TRBJ2-7, with D perhaps TRBD1 (6 bases). Trimming removed 6 bases from V and 0 bases from J, with 16 bases in between. The V gene's germline CDR1 is SGHDT and CDR2 YYEEEE. The CDR3 extends over 15 amino acids. DNA for the CDR3: TGTGCCAGCAACTCACCGGGACATACCTCCTACGAGCAGTACTTC. This encodes CASNSPGHTSYEQYF.

The chain joins TRBV5-5 to TRBJ2-7; 8 bases line up with TRBD1. CDR1 is SGHKS and CDR2 is YYEKEE in the germline V gene (reference sequence). V lost 0 bases, J lost 0 bases, and 2 bases stayed unmatched. The CDR3 runs to 15 residues. The CDR3 loop is CASSLDRGFSYEQYF. The DNA for the CDR3 is TGTGCCAGCAGCTTGGACAGGGGGTTCTCCTACGAGCAGTACTTC.

About this clone: This may arise from a read error, as a much more abundant clone is one base away. Other DNA variants within this sample encode the same CDR3. The chain employs TRBV9 and TRBJ1-1, with D uncertain. Looked up from germline, CDR1 is SGDLS and CDR2 is YYNGEE. V was pared by 5 bases and J by 4 bases, with 15 bases between. This CDR3 has 14 amino acids. Here the CDR3 DNA reads TGTGCCAGCAGTCTAGGCCTCGTGGGCACTGAAGCTTTCTTT. Encoded protein: CASSLGLVGTEAFF.

The rearrangement links TRBV4-1 to TRBJ2-5; TRBD1 aligns across 7 bases. Trimming at V came to 4 bases and at J to 2 bases, leaving 7 bases not matched to a gene. The CDR3 is 15 amino acids. Germline CDR1 and CDR2: MGHRA and YSYEKL. DNA of the CDR3: TGCGCCAGCAGCCCAGTTGGGACAGATCAAGAGACCCAGTACTTC. Encoded protein: CASSPVGTDQETQYF.

The chain links TRBV2 to TRBJ2-7; the D gene is possibly TRBD1 (6 bases). Germline V gene data show CDR1 as SNHLY and CDR2 as FYNNEI. The CDR3 sequence is 14 residues long. The V gene lost 3 bases and the J gene lost 5 bases, with 14 bases spanning the gap. The CDR3 sequence: CASSEGHKPHEQYF. The CDR3 region has the DNA TGTGCCAGCAGTGAGGGACATAAGCCCCACGAGCAGTACTTC.

V and J are TRBV5-4 and TRBJ2-1; unclear D gene. V lost 5 bases and J lost 4, with 10 bases in between. The length of the CDR3 is 13 residues. Per the germline V gene, CDR1 is SGHNT and CDR2 is YYREEE (reference sequence). The CDR3 nucleotides read TGTGCCAGCAGTCCGACGGTGTACAATGAGCAGTTCTTC. It is translated as CASSPTVYNEQFF.

CDR3 DNA sequence: TGTGCCAGCAGTTTGCAGGAAGCAGATACGCAGTATTTT. Translated, it gives CASSLQEADTQYF. The chain has TRBV6-5 and TRBJ2-3, with D unresolved. This CDR3 contains 13 residues. Per the germline V gene, CDR1 is MNHEY and CDR2 is SVGAGI. V gave up 4 bases and J gave up 4 bases, with 9 bases separating them.

The V gene is TRBV4-1, the J gene TRBJ1-4; D remains unclear. There are 16 residues in the CDR3. Germline V lookup: CDR1 MGHRA, CDR2 YSYEKL. Trimming cost V 0 bases and J 7 bases, with 15 bases left between them. The CDR3 sequence: CASSQDTGIRLEKLFF. CDR3 sequence (DNA): TGCGCCAGCAGCCAAGATACGGGTATACGGCTTGAAAAACTGTTTTTT.

This clone showed up just once. The rearrangement joins TRBV28 to TRBJ2-3; 9 nucleotides align to TRBD2. The ends lost 4 bases at V and 2 bases at J; junction bases unmatched: 1. Looked up from germline, CDR1 is MDHEN and CDR2 is SYDVKM. The CDR3 totals 14 residues. The CDR3 DNA reads as TGTGCCAGCAGTTCTAGCGGGGCCACAGATACGCAGTATTTT. It is translated as CASSSSGATDTQYF.

The chain combines TRBV4-2 with TRBJ2-2; 7 bases align to TRBD1. V trimming: 4 bases; J trimming: 6 bases; junction bases outside the gene matches: 8. From germline, CDR1 is LGHNA and CDR2 YNFKEQ. The CDR3 sequence is 15 residues long. The CDR3 bases are TGTGCCAGCAGCCGAGACTCAGGGGGTGCCGGGGAGCTGTTTTTT. This codes for CASSRDSGGAGELFF.

The chain recombines TRBV19 with TRBJ1-5; no definite D call. The ends were cut back, 3 bases at V and 2 bases at J, with 14 bases in the middle. CDR3 length: 16 amino acids. Germline loops: CDR1 LNHDA, CDR2 SQIVND (reference sequence). The CDR3 DNA sequence: TGTGCCAGTAGTATGAGCCCGTTCTTGGGCAATCAGCCCCAGCATTTT. Amino acid sequence: CASSMSPFLGNQPQHF.

The chain uses TRBV5-4 and TRBJ2-5; 7 bases are a match to TRBD2. The end of the DNA is better explained by TRBJ2-7, so the J call may be wrong. Germline V lookup: CDR1 SGHNT, CDR2 YYREEE (reference sequence). CDR3 length: 13 residues. CDR3 loop: CASSFASGYEQYF. CDR3 sequence (DNA): TGTGCCAGCAGCTTCGCTAGCGGCTACGAGCAGTACTTC.

The chain uses TRBV6-5 and TRBJ1-2, with D perhaps matching TRBD1 (6 bases). The CDR3 contains 16 residues. In germline, CDR1 is MNHEY, CDR2 SVGAGI. V was pared by 0 bases and J by 8 bases, with 19 bases between. CDR3: CASSYSSGGAQGGYTF. The CDR3 DNA sequence: TGTGCCAGCAGTTACTCAAGCGGTGGGGCCCAGGGGGGCTACACCTTC.

This chain links TRBV9 with TRBJ2-1, with 12 bases matching TRBD2. Looked up from germline, CDR1 is SGDLS and CDR2 is YYNGEE. Trimming removed 5 bases from V and 9 bases from J; junction bases left unmatched: 12. This CDR3 region has 16 residues. This chain's CDR3 is CASRGLTSGSWGEQFF. The CDR3 nucleotides read TGTGCCAGCAGGGGCTTGACTAGCGGGAGCTGGGGTGAGCAGTTCTTC. Together with reference TRBV9 and TRBJ2-1, the CDR3 gives the full variable domain: DSGVTQTPKHLITATGQRVTLRCSPRSGDLSVYWYQQSLDQGLQFLIQYYNGEERAKGNILERFSAQQFPDLHSELNLSSLELGDSALYFCASRGLTSGSWGEQFFGPGTRLTVL.

V gene TRBV19 combines with J gene TRBJ1-5, with 12 nucleotides matching TRBD1. Trimming took 5 bases from V and 0 from J; bases not matched to a gene: 5. Looked up from germline, CDR1 is LNHDA and CDR2 is SQIVND (reference sequence). The CDR3 has 17 residues. The CDR3 here is CASSQGQGAYSNQPQHF. For the CDR3, the DNA is TGTGCCAGTAGTCAGGGACAGGGGGCTTATAGCAATCAGCCCCAGCATTTT.

This chain links TRBV27 with TRBJ2-3; D ambiguous. CDR1 and CDR2 (germline): MNHEY, SMNVEV (reference sequence). There are 15 residues in the CDR3. V was shortened by 0 bases and J by 0 bases, with 7 bases between the two germline ends. CDR3 coding DNA: TGTGCCAGCAGTTTATCCGACTCTAGCACAGATACGCAGTATTTT. The encoded protein is CASSLSDSSTDTQYF.

The chain has TRBV4-1 and TRBJ1-1, with D tentatively TRBD1 (6 bases). V lost 1 base, J lost 4 bases, and 13 bases lay in between. This CDR3 region has 15 residues. Germline V gene data show CDR1 as MGHRA and CDR2 as YSYEKL. CDR3 residues: CASSQGRNRVTEAFF. For the CDR3, the DNA is TGCGCCAGCAGCCAAGGCCGAAACAGGGTCACTGAAGCTTTCTTT.

The J gene is TRBJ2-1, the V gene TRBV4-2; 10 bases are a match to TRBD2. The trim removed 3 bases at V and 8 bases at J, leaving 13 bases unmatched. Germline CDR1 is LGHNA and CDR2 is YNFKEQ. The CDR3 loop spans 17 amino acids. This CDR3 reads CASSQRLRLAGDDEQFF. The CDR3 DNA reads as TGTGCCAGCAGCCAGAGGCTTCGGCTAGCGGGAGACGATGAGCAGTTCTTC.

This chain uses TRBV27 with TRBJ2-1; D may be TRBD2 (5 bases). Germline CDR1 is MNHEY and CDR2 is SMNVEV (reference sequence). This CDR3 comprises 13 residues. V lost 4 bases and J lost 6, with 10 bases in between. CDR3 in DNA: TGTGCCAGCAGTTCGACGGGAATCAATGAGCAGTTCTTC. Its protein is CASSSTGINEQFF.